The entry below describes one T cell receptor beta chain. Its matching antigen is unknown. The data derive from a study of CD8+ T cells in alopecia areata. Study information: For 6 to 18 months, tofacitinib was taken, and 6 months off drug followed.

Study-wide points: Sequencing of scalp samples also includes resident alphabeta T cells from normal skin.

The germline V gene encodes CDR1 SEHNR and CDR2 FQNEAQ (reference sequence). The CDR3 runs to 14 residues. V was shortened by 3 bases and J by 3 bases, with 11 bases between the two germline ends. The authors extracted RNA and reverse transcribed it into cDNA as the sequencing template. TCRdb keeps only in-frame clones here, not all; method: immunoSEQ multiplex PCR. The data contain about 56,000 clones, almost 97% of them seen just once; the ten biggest clones take up approximately 24%. Both peripheral blood and punch biopsies of lesional scalp skin were obtained from patients who had alopecia areata.

This receptor was taken from a human donor with alopecia areata. Specimen: CD8+ T cells sorted from blood, collected at week 0. The chain uses TRBV7-9 and TRBJ1-2; weak D call: TRBD1 (6 bases). Written as DNA, the CDR3 is TGTGCCAGCAGCTTCGACAGGACCTACTATGGCTACACCTTC. Protein sequence: CASSFDRTYYGYTF.